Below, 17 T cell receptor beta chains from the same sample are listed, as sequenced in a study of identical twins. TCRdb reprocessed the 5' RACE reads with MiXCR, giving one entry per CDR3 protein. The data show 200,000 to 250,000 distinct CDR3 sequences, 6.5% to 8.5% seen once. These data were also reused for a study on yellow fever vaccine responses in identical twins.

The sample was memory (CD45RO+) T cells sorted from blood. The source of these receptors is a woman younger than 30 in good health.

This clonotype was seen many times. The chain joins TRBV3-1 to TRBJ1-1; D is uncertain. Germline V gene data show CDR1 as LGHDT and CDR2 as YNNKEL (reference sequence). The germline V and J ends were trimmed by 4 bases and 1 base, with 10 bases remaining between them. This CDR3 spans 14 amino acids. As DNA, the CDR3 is TGTGCCAGCAGCCGTATGGTTGCGAACACTGAAGCTTTCTTT. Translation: CASSRMVANTEAFF.

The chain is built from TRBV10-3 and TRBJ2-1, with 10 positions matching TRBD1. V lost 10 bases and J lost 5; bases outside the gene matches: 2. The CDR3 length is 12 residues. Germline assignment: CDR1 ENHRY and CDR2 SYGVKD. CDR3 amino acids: CATGQGNNEQFF. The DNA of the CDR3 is TGTGCCACGGGACAGGGGAACAATGAGCAGTTCTTC.

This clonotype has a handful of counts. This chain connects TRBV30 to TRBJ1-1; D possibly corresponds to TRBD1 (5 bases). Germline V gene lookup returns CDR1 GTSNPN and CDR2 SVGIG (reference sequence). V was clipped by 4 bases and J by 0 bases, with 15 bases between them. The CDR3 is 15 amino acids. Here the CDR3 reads CAWNVRAGMNTEAFF. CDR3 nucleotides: TGTGCCTGGAATGTGCGGGCAGGGATGAACACTGAAGCTTTCTTT.

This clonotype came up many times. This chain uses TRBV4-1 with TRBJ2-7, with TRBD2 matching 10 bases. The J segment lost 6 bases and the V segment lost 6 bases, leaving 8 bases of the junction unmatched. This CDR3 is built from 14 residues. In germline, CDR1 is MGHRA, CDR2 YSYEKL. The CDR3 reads CASRASGSLVEQYF. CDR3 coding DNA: TGCGCCAGCAGGGCTAGCGGGAGTCTTGTCGAGCAGTACTTC.

This CDR3 is CASSFSSEAQYF. CDR3 in DNA: TGTGCCAGCAGTTTCTCCAGTGAGGCGCAGTATTTT. V is TRBV27 and J is TRBJ2-3; D remains unclear. The length of the CDR3 is 12 residues. V was pared by 3 bases and J by 10 bases, with 11 bases between. Germline V gene sequence: CDR1 MNHEY, CDR2 SMNVEV (reference sequence).

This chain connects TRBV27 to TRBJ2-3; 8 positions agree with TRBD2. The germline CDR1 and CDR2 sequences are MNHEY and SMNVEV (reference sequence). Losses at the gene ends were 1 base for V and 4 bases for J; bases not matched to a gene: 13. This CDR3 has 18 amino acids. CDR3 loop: CASSLLGTLAGQSDTQYF. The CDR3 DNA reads TGTGCCAGCAGTTTATTGGGCACCCTAGCGGGCCAGTCAGATACGCAGTATTTT.

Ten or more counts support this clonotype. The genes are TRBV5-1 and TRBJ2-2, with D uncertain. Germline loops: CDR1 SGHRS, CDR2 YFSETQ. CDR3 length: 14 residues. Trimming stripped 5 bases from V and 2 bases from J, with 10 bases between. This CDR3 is CASRKDGNTGELFF. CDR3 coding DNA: TGCGCCAGCAGAAAAGACGGAAACACCGGGGAGCTGTTTTTT.

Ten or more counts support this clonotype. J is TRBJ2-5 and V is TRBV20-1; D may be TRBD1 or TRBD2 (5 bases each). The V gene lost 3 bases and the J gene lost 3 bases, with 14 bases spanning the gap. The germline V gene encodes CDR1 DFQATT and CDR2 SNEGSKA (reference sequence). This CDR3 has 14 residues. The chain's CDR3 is CSASLFGGKETQYF. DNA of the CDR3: TGCAGTGCTAGTCTCTTTGGGGGTAAAGAGACCCAGTACTTC.

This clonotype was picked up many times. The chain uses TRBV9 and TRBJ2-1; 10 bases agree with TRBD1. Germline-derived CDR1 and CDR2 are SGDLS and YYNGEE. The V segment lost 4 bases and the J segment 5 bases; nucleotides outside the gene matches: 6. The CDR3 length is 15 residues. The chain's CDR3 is CASSSRDRGDNEQFF. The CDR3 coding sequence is TGTGCCAGCAGCAGCCGGGACAGGGGAGACAATGAGCAGTTCTTC.

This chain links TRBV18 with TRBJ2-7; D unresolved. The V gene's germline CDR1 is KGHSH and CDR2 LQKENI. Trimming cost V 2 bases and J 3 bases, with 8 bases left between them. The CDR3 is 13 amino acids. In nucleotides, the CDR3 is TGTGCCAGCTCACCAAGTCCGGGCTACGAGCAGTACTTC. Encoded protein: CASSPSPGYEQYF. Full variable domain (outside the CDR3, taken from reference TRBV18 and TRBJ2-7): NAGVMQNPRHLVRRRGQEARLRCSPMKGHSHVYWYRQLPEEGLKFMVYLQKENIIDESGMPKERFSAEFPKEGPSILRIQQVVRGDSAAYFCASSPSPGYEQYFGPGTRLTVT.

This chain's CDR3 is CASSLSGGAYSNQPQHF. The CDR3 bases are TGTGCCAGCAGTCTCTCGGGGGGGGCTTATAGCAATCAGCCCCAGCATTTT. The chain uses TRBV12-3 or TRBV12-4 and TRBJ1-5; tentative D call: TRBD1 (6 bases). The CDR3 has 17 amino acids. V was shortened by 5 bases and J by 0 bases, with 17 bases between the two germline ends.

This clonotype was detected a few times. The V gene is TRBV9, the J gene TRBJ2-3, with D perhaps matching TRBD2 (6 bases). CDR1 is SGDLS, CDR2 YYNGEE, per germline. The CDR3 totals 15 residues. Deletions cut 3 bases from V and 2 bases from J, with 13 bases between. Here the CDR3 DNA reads TGTGCCAGCAGCGCGGGACTCCGTTTCACAGATACGCAGTATTTT. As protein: CASSAGLRFTDTQYF.

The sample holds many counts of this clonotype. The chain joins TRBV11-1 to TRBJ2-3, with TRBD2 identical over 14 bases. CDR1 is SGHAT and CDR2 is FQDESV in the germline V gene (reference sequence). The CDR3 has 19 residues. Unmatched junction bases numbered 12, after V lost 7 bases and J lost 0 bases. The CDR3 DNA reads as TGTGCCAGCACCCAGCCCCGACTAGCGGGAGGGTCTAGCACAGATACGCAGTATTTT. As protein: CASTQPRLAGGSSTDTQYF.

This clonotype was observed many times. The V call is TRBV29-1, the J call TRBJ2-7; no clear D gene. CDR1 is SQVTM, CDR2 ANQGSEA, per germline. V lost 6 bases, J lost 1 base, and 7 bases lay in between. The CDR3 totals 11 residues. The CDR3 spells CSVQESYEQYF. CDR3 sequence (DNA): TGCAGCGTCCAAGAATCCTACGAGCAGTACTTC.

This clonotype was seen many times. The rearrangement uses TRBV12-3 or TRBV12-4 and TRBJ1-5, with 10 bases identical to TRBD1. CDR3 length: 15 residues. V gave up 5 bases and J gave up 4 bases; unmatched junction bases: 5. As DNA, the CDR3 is TGTGCCAGCAGTCCGGGACAGGGGATTAATCAGCCCCAGCATTTT. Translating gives CASSPGQGINQPQHF.

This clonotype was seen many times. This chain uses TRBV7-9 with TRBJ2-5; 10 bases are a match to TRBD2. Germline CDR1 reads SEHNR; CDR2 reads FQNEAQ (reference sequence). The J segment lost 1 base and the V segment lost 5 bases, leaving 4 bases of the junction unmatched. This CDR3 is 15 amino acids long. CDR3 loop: CASSPLAGSQETQYF. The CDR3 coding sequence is TGTGCCAGCAGCCCACTAGCGGGATCCCAAGAGACCCAGTACTTC.

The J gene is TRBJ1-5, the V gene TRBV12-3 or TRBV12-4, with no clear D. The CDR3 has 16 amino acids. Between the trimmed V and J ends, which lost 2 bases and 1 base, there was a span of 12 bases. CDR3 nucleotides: TGTGCCAGCAGTTTAAGTCGCGGGTCAAGCAATCAGCCCCAGCATTTT. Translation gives CASSLSRGSSNQPQHF.